The clone carrying this TCR beta chain was recorded at least ten times. What it binds is unknown. TCRdb reprocessed the RACE reads with MiXCR, giving one entry per CDR3 protein. The sample includes approximately 260,000 distinct CDR3 sequences, roughly 7.7% of them seen just once. Time point noted: pre-sensitization, week 0. The treatment here: therapeutic diphenylcyclopropenone sensitization with weekly scalp DPC. Only after blood had been drawn was each patch test applied. This entry belongs to a study of human T cells and chemical hapten exposure. Across the study: Small discrepancies in pooled library volume mainly accounted for the varying TCR yields per sample. General study points: Patch test score tracked positively with PT1 expanded TCR counts. With regard to DPC sensitization, TCRs above 1 in 1000 frequency did not change.

Germline values: CDR1 MNHEY, CDR2 SVGEGT. This CDR3 has 14 amino acids. Trimming cost V 2 bases and J 6 bases; bases outside gene matches: 2. The material was whole blood, obtained in connection with sensitization to the hapten diphenylcyclopropenone (DPC). V usage is TRBV6-2 or TRBV6-3 and J usage is TRBJ2-2; 8 positions agree with TRBD2. This sequence was found in a young man with alopecia areata. Some clones in this sample may be carry-over from other donors' samples. This CDR3 is CASSYRREAGELFF. In DNA, the CDR3 is TGTGCCAGCAGTTACAGGCGGGAGGCCGGGGAGCTGTTTTTT.